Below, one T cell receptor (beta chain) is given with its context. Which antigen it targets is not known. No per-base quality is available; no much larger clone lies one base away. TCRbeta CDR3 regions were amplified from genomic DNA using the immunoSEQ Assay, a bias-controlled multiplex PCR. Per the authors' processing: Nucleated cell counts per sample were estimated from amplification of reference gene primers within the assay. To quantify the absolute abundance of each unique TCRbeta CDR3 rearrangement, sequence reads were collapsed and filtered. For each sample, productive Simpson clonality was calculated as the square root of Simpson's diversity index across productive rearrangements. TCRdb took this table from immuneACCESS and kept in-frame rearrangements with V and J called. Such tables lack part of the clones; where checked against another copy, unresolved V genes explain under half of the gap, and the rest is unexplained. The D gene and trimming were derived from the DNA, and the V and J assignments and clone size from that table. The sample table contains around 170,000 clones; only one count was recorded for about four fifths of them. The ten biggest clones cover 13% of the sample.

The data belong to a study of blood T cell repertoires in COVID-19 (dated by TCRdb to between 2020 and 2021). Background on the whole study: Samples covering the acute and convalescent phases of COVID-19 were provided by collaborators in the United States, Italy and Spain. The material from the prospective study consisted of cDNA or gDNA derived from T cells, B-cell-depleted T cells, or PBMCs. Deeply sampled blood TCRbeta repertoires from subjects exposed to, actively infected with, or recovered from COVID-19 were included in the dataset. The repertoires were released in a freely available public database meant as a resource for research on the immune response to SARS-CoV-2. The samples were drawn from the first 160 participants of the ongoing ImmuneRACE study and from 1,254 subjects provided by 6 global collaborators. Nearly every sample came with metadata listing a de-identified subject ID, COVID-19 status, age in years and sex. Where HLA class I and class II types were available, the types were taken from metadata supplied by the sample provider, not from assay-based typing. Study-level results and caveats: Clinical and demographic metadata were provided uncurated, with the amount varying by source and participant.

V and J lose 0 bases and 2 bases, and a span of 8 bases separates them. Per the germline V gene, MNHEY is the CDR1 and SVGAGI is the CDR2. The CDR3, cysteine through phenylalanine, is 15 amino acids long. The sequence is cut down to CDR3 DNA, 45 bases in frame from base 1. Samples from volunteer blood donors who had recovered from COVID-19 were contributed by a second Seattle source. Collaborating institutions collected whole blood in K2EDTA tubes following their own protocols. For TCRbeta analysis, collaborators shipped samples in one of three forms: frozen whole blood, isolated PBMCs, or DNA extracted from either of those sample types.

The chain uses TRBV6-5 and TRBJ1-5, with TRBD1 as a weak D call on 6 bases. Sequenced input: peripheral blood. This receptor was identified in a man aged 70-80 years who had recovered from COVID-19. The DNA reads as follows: TGTGCCAGCAGTTACTCAAACAGGGGCAATCAGCCCCAGCATTTT. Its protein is CASSYSNRGNQPQHF.